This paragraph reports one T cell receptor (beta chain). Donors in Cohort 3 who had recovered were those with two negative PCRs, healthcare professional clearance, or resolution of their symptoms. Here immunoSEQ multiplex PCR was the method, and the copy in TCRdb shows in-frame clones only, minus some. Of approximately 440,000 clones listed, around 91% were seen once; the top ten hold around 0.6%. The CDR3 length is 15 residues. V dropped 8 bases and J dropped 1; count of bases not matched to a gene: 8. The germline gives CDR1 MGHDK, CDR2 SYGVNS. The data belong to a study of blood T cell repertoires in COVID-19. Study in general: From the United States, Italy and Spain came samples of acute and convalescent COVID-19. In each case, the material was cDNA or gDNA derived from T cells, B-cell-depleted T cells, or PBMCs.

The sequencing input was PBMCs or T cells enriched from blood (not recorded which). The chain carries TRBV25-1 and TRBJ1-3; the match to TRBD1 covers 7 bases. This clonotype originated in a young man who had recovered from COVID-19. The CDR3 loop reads CASRQGGLSGNTIYF. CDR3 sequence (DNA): TGTGCCAGCCGCCAGGGGGGATTGTCTGGAAACACCATATATTTT.